These 2 T cell receptor beta chains were all obtained from the same sample, sequenced in a study of beta chain features in type 1 diabetes. Findings and caveats of the study: Within each of all four CD4+ subsets, Type 1 diabetes patients had TCRB CDR3s that were moderately but significantly shorter.

These TCRs' antigens remain unknown. Every bit of the isolated RNA underwent reverse transcription, so sequencing read expressed TCRB transcripts. The table came from immunoSEQ multiplex PCR; TCRdb's copy has only in-frame clones and leaves some out. Among more than 300,000 clones listed, around an eighth were seen once. Source material: naive CD4+ T cells from blood. The receptors stem from a young woman with type 1 diabetes.

To note about this clone: Other DNA sequences in this sample translate to the same CDR3. This sequence joins TRBV7-9 and TRBJ1-1; 7 nucleotides match TRBD1. The germline gives CDR1 SEHNR, CDR2 FQNEAQ (reference sequence). The CDR3 contains 13 residues. V lost 5 bases to trimming and J lost 4 bases; unmatched junction nucleotides: 4. CDR3: CASSPQGGTEAFF. The DNA of the CDR3 is TGTGCCAGCAGCCCCCAGGGGGGCACTGAAGCTTTCTTT.

The gene calls are TRBV4-3 and TRBJ1-1; D is ambiguous. V was clipped by 3 bases and J by 4 bases, with 18 bases between them. The CDR3 totals 16 residues. Germline CDR1 LGHNA, CDR2 YSLEER. CDR3 in amino acids: CASSQADRGSVTEAFF. In DNA form, the CDR3 reads TGCGCCAGCAGCCAGGCTGATCGAGGGAGTGTCACTGAAGCTTTCTTT.